This T cell receptor (beta chain) was sequenced for a study of T cell responses to AZD1222 COVID-19 vaccine. This CDR3 spans 13 amino acids. Germline CDR1 reads MNHEY; CDR2 reads SMNVEV (reference sequence). V lost 4 bases and J 5 bases, leaving 11 bases between the germline ends. Only in-frame clones appear in the TCRdb table, and some are missing; sequencing was by immunoSEQ multiplex PCR. The sample lists around 66,000 clones; 87% were seen once. The sequencing here drew on peripheral blood, taken on day 0 of AZD1222 vaccination. The source of this sequence is an adult in good health. V gene TRBV27 combines with J gene TRBJ1-1; D is uncertain. For the CDR3, the DNA is TGTGCCAGCAGTTCCGACCGAGCTACTGAAGCTTTCTTT. Its protein is CASSSDRATEAFF.